One and the same sample provided the 29 T cell receptor beta chains below, sequenced in a study of cytomegalovirus exposure and HLA in healthy donors. The PCR contained 60 Vbeta and 13 Jbeta primers. Generated by immunoSEQ multiplex PCR, the TCRdb table keeps only in-frame clones and is missing some. The table shows approximately 110,000 clones, with 76% occurring only once. Material for sequencing was PBMCs. These receptors were obtained from a man aged 35 to 55 in good health and CMV-seropositive.

The chain joins TRBV7-2 to TRBJ2-1; TRBD2 aligns across 11 bases. Germline V CDR1 and CDR2: SGHTA, FQGNSA. The CDR3 extends over 15 amino acids. V lost 0 bases and J lost 10; bases outside the gene matches: 5. The CDR3 sequence is CASSLASGGAGEQFF. The CDR3 DNA reads as TGTGCCAGCAGCTTAGCTAGCGGGGGGGCTGGGGAGCAGTTCTTC.

This chain connects TRBV7-9 to TRBJ2-7, with a possible D match to TRBD2 (6 bases). The V end lost 5 bases, the J end lost 2 bases, and 19 bases lay between the germline ends. Germline values: CDR1 SEHNR, CDR2 FQNEAQ (reference sequence). The CDR3 length is 16 residues. The CDR3 sequence: CASSPEAARGTYEQYF. The CDR3 DNA sequence: TGTGCCAGCAGCCCCGAAGCGGCCCGGGGGACCTACGAGCAGTACTTC.

In its sample, this clone was seen a few times. The chain links TRBV5-3 to TRBJ2-5, with a possible D match to TRBD1 (6 bases). Being an ORF, TRBV5-3 has a function that is uncertain. Trimming stripped 3 bases from V and 0 bases from J, with 18 bases between. The CDR3 runs 17 residues. This CDR3 is CARSYPRQETYQETQYF. CDR3 coding DNA: TGTGCCAGAAGCTATCCTCGACAGGAAACGTACCAAGAGACCCAGTACTTC.

The J gene is TRBJ2-7, the V gene TRBV15; D may be TRBD1 (5 bases). This CDR3 has 14 residues. V dropped 1 base and J dropped 5 bases, with 12 bases sitting between them. Germline V gene sequence: CDR1 LNHNV, CDR2 YYDKDF (reference sequence). The CDR3: CATSRGGKRDEQYF. The CDR3 coding sequence is TGTGCCACCAGCAGAGGGGGCAAGCGCGACGAGCAGTACTTC.

In this sample, this clone turned up once. The V call is TRBV4-3, the J call TRBJ2-3; D gene ambiguous. The CDR3 extends over 13 amino acids. The V and J ends lost 4 bases and 7 bases respectively, with 12 bases between them. Per the germline V gene, CDR1 is LGHNA and CDR2 is YSLEER. CDR3: CASSPAAEHTQYF. CDR3 bases: TGCGCCAGCAGCCCCGCGGCGGAACATACGCAGTATTTT.

The V gene is TRBV28, the J gene TRBJ1-3, with D perhaps matching TRBD1 (5 bases). Germline CDR1 and CDR2: MDHEN and SYDVKM. The CDR3 is 14 amino acids. V was shortened by 3 bases and J by 7 bases, with 13 bases between the two germline ends. In nucleotides, the CDR3 is TGTGCCAGCAGTTTTGCGTCCAGGGCGAACACCATATATTTT. Encoded protein: CASSFASRANTIYF.

The chain uses TRBV28 and TRBJ2-7; D perhaps matches TRBD1 (6 bases). This CDR3 is built from 15 residues. Between the trimmed V and J ends, which lost 6 bases and 0 bases, there was a span of 15 bases. Germline CDR1 and CDR2: MDHEN and SYDVKM. As DNA, the CDR3 is TGTGCCAGCAGACGCAACCCGGACAGCTCCTACGAGCAGTACTTC. This gives the protein CASRRNPDSSYEQYF.

The chain joins TRBV16 to TRBJ1-5; 8 nucleotides align to TRBD1. V lost 5 bases, J lost 4 bases, and 7 bases stayed unmatched. The CDR3 is 15 residues long. Germline V gene sequence: CDR1 KGHSY, CDR2 FQNENV. CDR3 protein: CASSLDRGVNQPQHF. The DNA for the CDR3 is TGTGCCAGCAGCTTAGACAGGGGAGTTAATCAGCCCCAGCATTTT.

The CDR3 DNA sequence: TGTGCCAGCAGTGAAACAGGGGCCAGGGACGAGCAGTACTTC. This translates into CASSETGARDEQYF. The chain uses TRBV2 and TRBJ2-7; TRBD1 agrees at 7 bases. CDR1 is SNHLY, CDR2 FYNNEI, per germline. The CDR3 has 14 residues. With V trimmed by 2 bases and J by 5 bases, 6 bases remained unmatched.

This sequence joins TRBV7-6 and TRBJ2-1, with D perhaps matching TRBD2 (6 bases). The CDR3 sequence is 14 residues long. Trimming took off 3 bases at V and 4 bases at J, with 10 bases between the two ends. From germline, CDR1 is SGHVS and CDR2 FNYEAQ. CDR3 in amino acids: CASSFGGDYNEQFF. CDR3 nucleotide sequence: TGTGCCAGCAGCTTTGGAGGGGATTACAATGAGCAGTTCTTC.

The chain carries TRBV30 and TRBJ1-4; 8 bases align to TRBD1. Germline lookup yields CDR1 GTSNPN and CDR2 SVGIG (reference sequence). Trimming cost V 8 bases and J 8 bases; bases outside gene matches: 10. The CDR3 contains 13 residues. The CDR3 nucleotides are TGTGCCAGAAAGCTACAGGGGGACGAAAAACTGTTTTTT. Translation: CARKLQGDEKLFF.

V gene TRBV7-8 combines with J gene TRBJ1-5, with a possible D match to TRBD1 (6 bases). The CDR3 spans 16 residues. The V end was cut by 4 bases, the J end by 0 bases, with 13 bases between. Germline V gene lookup returns CDR1 SGHVS and CDR2 FQNEAQ. The CDR3 bases are TGTGCCAGCAGCTCCGGGGACATTTATAGCAATCAGCCCCAGCATTTT. Translated, it gives CASSSGDIYSNQPQHF.

The CDR3: CASSQRNSPLHF. The CDR3 DNA is TGTGCCAGCAGCCAGAGGAATTCACCCCTCCACTTT. The genes are TRBV4-2 and TRBJ1-6; unclear D gene. The CDR3 covers 12 residues. V dropped 3 bases and J dropped 7 bases, with 4 bases sitting between them. In germline, CDR1 is LGHNA, CDR2 YNFKEQ.

The chain uses TRBV7-2 and TRBJ2-7; 8 bases align to TRBD2. The CDR3 has 14 amino acids. With V trimmed by 5 bases and J by 3 bases, 6 bases remained unmatched. The V gene's germline CDR1 is SGHTA and CDR2 FQGNSA. The CDR3 nucleotides read TGTGCCAGCAGCCCATCGGGGGGGGACTACGAGCAGTACTTC. Translating gives CASSPSGGDYEQYF. Complete variable domain (other parts from reference TRBV7-2 and TRBJ2-7): GAGVSQSPSNKVTEKGKDVELRCDPISGHTALYWYRQSLGQGLEFLIYFQGNSAPDKSGLPSDRFSAERTGGSVSTLTIQRTQQEDSAVYLCASSPSGGDYEQYFGPGTRLTVT.

This clone appeared once. The chain joins TRBV7-9 to TRBJ2-3; possible D gene TRBD2, 5 bases. The V end was cut by 2 bases, the J end by 8 bases, with 20 bases between. CDR1 is SEHNR and CDR2 is FQNEAQ in the germline V gene (reference sequence). The CDR3 extends over 16 amino acids. This CDR3 is CASSLLQEGPSSTQYF. The CDR3, as DNA: TGTGCCAGCAGCTTACTCCAAGAGGGCCCTAGTAGTACGCAGTATTTT. The full variable domain, completed using reference TRBV7-9 and TRBJ2-3, is DTGVSQNPRHKITKRGQNVTFRCDPISEHNRLYWYRQTLGQGPEFLTYFQNEAQLEKSRLLSDRFSAERPKGSFSTLEIQRTEQGDSAMYLCASSLLQEGPSSTQYFGPGTRLTVL.

V is TRBV27 and J is TRBJ1-2, with 10 bases matching TRBD1. V shed 3 bases, J shed 8 bases, and the junction held 6 bases outside the gene matches. Germline values: CDR1 MNHEY, CDR2 SMNVEV (reference sequence). This CDR3 contains 14 residues. The CDR3 spells CASSFTTGGRGYTF. In nucleotides, the CDR3 is TGTGCCAGCAGTTTCACGACAGGGGGCCGGGGCTACACCTTC.

V is TRBV28 and J is TRBJ1-2; TRBD1 matches 7 bases. CDR3 length: 16 residues. The V segment lost 2 bases and the J segment 3 bases; nucleotides outside the gene matches: 9. CDR1 is MDHEN, CDR2 SYDVKM, per germline. CDR3 DNA: TGTGCCAGCAGTTTAAGTCTGCAGGGGGATTACTATGGCTACACCTTC. Protein product: CASSLSLQGDYYGYTF.

The J gene is TRBJ2-5, the V gene TRBV9; 10 nucleotides match TRBD2. Germline lookup yields CDR1 SGDLS and CDR2 YYNGEE. The CDR3 has 17 residues. V lost 0 bases, J lost 3 bases, and 8 bases stayed unmatched. CDR3 in DNA: TGTGCCAGCAGCGTAGGTTTCCAGCGGGGGGGCGAAGAGACCCAGTACTTC. It specifies CASSVGFQRGGEETQYF.

This clone showed up just once. This chain joins TRBV7-3 and TRBJ2-3; D perhaps matches TRBD2 (5 bases). Germline CDR1 and CDR2: SGHTA and FQGTGA. V was cut by 2 bases and J by 6 bases, with 12 bases left in between. The CDR3 length is 14 residues. CDR3 DNA sequence: TGTGCCAGCAGCTTAGAGGGTACGGGGGATACGCAGTATTTT. As protein: CASSLEGTGDTQYF.

V usage is TRBV5-1 and J usage is TRBJ2-7; TRBD2 matches 9 bases. The J segment lost 5 bases and the V segment lost 4 bases, leaving 13 bases of the junction unmatched. The CDR3 sequence is 16 residues long. The germline V gene has CDR1 SGHRS and CDR2 YFSETQ. The CDR3 bases are TGCGCCAGCAGCCTAACTTTAGCGGGAGAGGGCGACGAGCAGTACTTC. Its protein product is CASSLTLAGEGDEQYF. Variable domain in full (rest from reference TRBV5-1 and TRBJ2-7): KAGVTQTPRYLIKTRGQQVTLSCSPISGHRSVSWYQQTPGQGLQFLFEYFSETQRNKGNFPGRFSGRQFSNSRSEMNVSTLELGDSALYLCASSLTLAGEGDEQYFGPGTRLTVT.

This clone was observed a few times. This chain uses TRBV5-4 with TRBJ2-6; D is unresolved. CDR1 is SGHNT, CDR2 YYREEE, per germline (reference sequence). The length of the CDR3 is 13 residues. V dropped 2 bases and J dropped 3 bases, with 3 bases sitting between them. The DNA for the CDR3 is TGTGCCAGCAGCTTCCTTGGGGCCAACGTCCTGACTTTC. As protein: CASSFLGANVLTF.

The chain couples TRBV7-9 to TRBJ2-1; D is unresolved. In germline, CDR1 is SEHNR, CDR2 FQNEAQ (reference sequence). V lost 6 bases to trimming and J lost 3 bases, with 6 bases between them. The CDR3 has 12 residues. This chain's CDR3 is CASSGGYNEQFF. Written as DNA, the CDR3 is TGTGCCAGCAGTGGCGGCTACAATGAGCAGTTCTTC.

The V gene is TRBV5-1, the J gene TRBJ2-2; D remains unclear. CDR1 and CDR2 from the germline V gene are SGHRS and YFSETQ. CDR3 length: 15 residues. V dropped 2 bases and J dropped 1 base, with 9 bases sitting between them. CDR3 protein: CASSFNSGNTGELFF. CDR3 sequence (DNA): TGCGCCAGCAGCTTTAACAGTGGGAACACCGGGGAGCTGTTTTTT.

The chain joins TRBV29-1 to TRBJ1-4; D unclear. The CDR3 length is 13 residues. Deletions cut 4 bases from V and 0 bases from J, with 6 bases between. CDR1 is SQVTM and CDR2 is ANQGSEA in the germline V gene. CDR3 in amino acids: CSVVAATNEKLFF. The CDR3 coding sequence is TGCAGCGTTGTCGCAGCAACTAATGAAAAACTGTTTTTT.

This clone was seen only a few times. V is TRBV11-2 and J is TRBJ2-3, with TRBD2 matching 8 bases. Per germline, CDR1 SGHAT and CDR2 FQNNGV. The CDR3 has 15 residues. V shed 5 bases and J 5 bases; nucleotides not matched to a gene: 9. The CDR3 spells CASSPSGSDGDTQYF. The CDR3 DNA reads TGTGCCAGCAGCCCGAGCGGGAGTGATGGAGATACGCAGTATTTT.

V usage is TRBV4-1 and J usage is TRBJ2-7; 12 nucleotides align to TRBD2. Trimming cost V 5 bases and J 3 bases; bases outside gene matches: 5. Germline assignment: CDR1 MGHRA and CDR2 YSYEKL. This CDR3 is 15 amino acids long. The DNA of the CDR3 is TGCGCCAGCAGCGACCTAGCGGGGGGGTTCTACGAGCAGTACTTC. This sequence encodes CASSDLAGGFYEQYF.

This rearrangement joins TRBV5-8 to TRBJ2-5; 9 bases map to TRBD1. The CDR3 has 18 residues. The J segment lost 4 bases and the V segment lost 4 bases, leaving 17 bases of the junction unmatched. The germline gives CDR1 SGHTS, CDR2 YDEGEE. CDR3 sequence: CASSQAPPGTGYAETQYF. DNA of the CDR3: TGTGCCAGCAGCCAGGCCCCCCCCGGGACAGGGTACGCAGAGACCCAGTACTTC.

The V gene is TRBV7-3, the J gene TRBJ1-5; unclear D gene. Germline V CDR1 and CDR2: SGHTA, FQGTGA. The CDR3 has 13 residues. V lost 6 bases and J lost 4, with 10 bases in between. The CDR3 here is CASSAGRNQPQHF. The CDR3 DNA is TGTGCCAGCAGTGCGGGTCGGAATCAGCCCCAGCATTTT. Filled out from reference TRBV7-3 and TRBJ1-5, the complete variable domain reads GAGVSQTPSNKVTEKGKYVELRCDPISGHTALYWYRQSLGQGPEFLIYFQGTGAADDSGLPNDRFFAVRPEGSVSTLKIQRTERGDSAVYLCASSAGRNQPQHFGDGTRLSIL.

This rearrangement joins TRBV27 to TRBJ2-1; D might be TRBD2 (5 bases). Germline CDR1 MNHEY, CDR2 SMNVEV (reference sequence). V was pared by 1 base and J by 8 bases, with 12 bases between. The CDR3 length is 14 residues. CDR3 in DNA: TGTGCCAGCAGTTTATATGAGGGAGACGATGAGCAGTTCTTC. Amino acid sequence: CASSLYEGDDEQFF.